A single sample gave rise to the 23 T cell receptor beta chains below, sequenced in a study of response to subunit inactivated influenza vaccine. TCRdb used MiXCR to reprocess the RT-PCR reads, holding one entry per CDR3 protein. Of 430,000 or so distinct CDR3 sequences in the sample, 11% were seen once. Specimen: PBMCs from blood, collected 35 to 45 days after vaccination. Source of these receptors: a man in his fifties or sixties who received an inactivated influenza vaccine.

At least ten counts were recorded for this clonotype. The chain joins TRBV12-3 or TRBV12-4 to TRBJ1-3, with D unresolved. V was trimmed by 5 bases and J by 5 bases, leaving 1 base between them. The length of the CDR3 is 10 residues. DNA of the CDR3: TGTGCCAGCAGTAGAAACACCATATATTTT. Translated: CASSRNTIYF.

This clonotype was detected only a few times. In DNA form, the CDR3 reads TGTGCCAGCAGTTACTCAACGAGGAACACCGGGGAGCTGTTTTTT. Translated: CASSYSTRNTGELFF. The chain uses TRBV6-5 and TRBJ2-2; D is unclear. Germline lookup yields CDR1 MNHEY and CDR2 SVGAGI. The CDR3 covers 15 residues. V was shortened by 0 bases and J by 1 base, with 6 bases between the two germline ends.

The genes are TRBV15 and TRBJ2-5, with TRBD1 identical over 10 bases. The CDR3 loop spans 15 amino acids. Germline V gives CDR1 LNHNV, CDR2 YYDKDF (reference sequence). V shed 3 bases and J 3 bases; nucleotides not matched to a gene: 4. The CDR3 nucleotides are TGTGCCACCAGCAGGCCCGGGACAGGGGAAGAGACCCAGTACTTC. Translated: CATSRPGTGEETQYF.

This chain uses TRBV7-9 with TRBJ2-5; D not resolved. Germline CDR1 reads SEHNR; CDR2 reads FQNEAQ (reference sequence). Trimming took off 1 base at V and 5 bases at J, with 8 bases between the two ends. This CDR3 comprises 13 residues. In nucleotides, the CDR3 is TGTGCCAGCAGCTTAGGGCAGGTGGAGACCCAGTACTTC. The encoded protein is CASSLGQVETQYF. Full variable domain (rest looked up from reference TRBV7-9 and TRBJ2-5): DTGVSQNPRHKITKRGQNVTFRCDPISEHNRLYWYRQTLGQGPEFLTYFQNEAQLEKSRLLSDRFSAERPKGSFSTLEIQRTEQGDSAMYLCASSLGQVETQYFGPGTRLLVL.

This clonotype occurred many times. V usage is TRBV6-1 and J usage is TRBJ2-7, with D possibly TRBD2 on 5 matching bases. Germline lookup yields CDR1 MNHNS and CDR2 SASEGT. The CDR3 covers 15 residues. With 0 bases removed from V and 4 bases from J, the gap between germline ends came to 13 bases. CDR3 amino acids: CASSEASGSLYEQYF. CDR3 DNA: TGTGCCAGCAGTGAAGCGAGCGGCAGCCTGTACGAGCAGTACTTC.

Here the CDR3 reads CATSDRTEIPADTQYF. In DNA, the CDR3 is TGTGCCACCAGTGATAGAACAGAAATCCCCGCGGATACGCAGTATTTT. The chain joins TRBV24-1 to TRBJ2-3; D is undetermined. This CDR3 spans 16 amino acids. The V end was cut by 3 bases, the J end by 6 bases, with 18 bases between. Germline CDR1 reads KGHDR; CDR2 reads SFDVKD.

This clonotype appeared a few times. This CDR3 is CASRQGLRTDTQYF. CDR3 DNA sequence: TGCGCCAGCAGACAGGGGCTCAGAACAGATACGCAGTATTTT. The chain couples TRBV4-3 to TRBJ2-3, with TRBD1 identical over 7 bases. This CDR3 is built from 14 residues. The V gene's germline CDR1 is LGHNA and CDR2 YSLEER. After removal of 6 bases from V and 3 bases from J, the junction contained 6 bases not matched to a gene.

This clonotype turned up a few times. CDR3 nucleotides: TGTGCCAGCAGTTTCAACCCGCGGGACAGGGTACGCGATGAGCAGTTCTTC. This codes for CASSFNPRDRVRDEQFF. This chain links TRBV28 with TRBJ2-1, with 9 bases matching TRBD1. There are 17 residues in the CDR3. With 3 bases clipped from V and 8 bases from J, the junction kept 14 bases outside the gene matches. The germline V gene has CDR1 MDHEN and CDR2 SYDVKM.

There are a few counts of this clonotype. The chain has TRBV11-2 and TRBJ2-7; no clear D. Trimming stripped 1 base from V and 1 base from J, with 8 bases between. The CDR3 spans 14 residues. The germline CDR1 and CDR2 sequences are SGHAT and FQNNGV. The DNA of the CDR3 is TGTGCCAGCAGCTTAGTCGATACTTCCTACGAGCAGTACTTC. The encoded protein is CASSLVDTSYEQYF.

This clonotype was detected a few times. The chain has TRBV29-1 and TRBJ2-7; 13 nucleotides line up with TRBD2. The CDR3 covers 14 residues. CDR1 and CDR2 (germline): SQVTM, ANQGSEA. V gave up 5 bases and J gave up 7 bases; unmatched junction bases: 8. This CDR3 is CSVNGLAGAQEQYF. The CDR3 nucleotides read TGCAGCGTTAACGGACTAGCGGGAGCTCAAGAGCAGTACTTC.

This clonotype came up many times. This chain joins TRBV10-3 and TRBJ2-1, with 10 bases that match TRBD2. J was trimmed by 2 bases and V by 2 bases; bases with no gene match: 0. Germline assignment: CDR1 ENHRY and CDR2 SYGVKD. The CDR3 contains 15 residues. The CDR3 here is CAISELAGAYNEQFF. The CDR3 bases are TGTGCCATCAGTGAGCTAGCGGGAGCCTACAATGAGCAGTTCTTC.

There are many counts of this clonotype. V usage is TRBV29-1 and J usage is TRBJ2-1; D gene unclear. CDR3 size: 15 residues. The V end was cut by 6 bases, the J end by 0 bases, with 15 bases between. In germline, CDR1 is SQVTM, CDR2 ANQGSEA. This CDR3 is CSVGFGAISYNEQFF. The CDR3 DNA reads TGCAGCGTGGGCTTCGGCGCCATCTCCTACAATGAGCAGTTCTTC.

V is TRBV20-1 and J is TRBJ1-1; 7 nucleotides align to TRBD1. Per the germline V gene, CDR1 is DFQATT and CDR2 is SNEGSKA (reference sequence). The trim removed 2 bases at V and 2 bases at J, leaving 5 bases unmatched. CDR3 length: 14 residues. CDR3 DNA: TGCAGTGCTAGAAAACAGGGGAACAACACTGAAGCTTTCTTT. It encodes CSARKQGNNTEAFF.

This clonotype has just a few counts. The chain combines TRBV4-1 with TRBJ1-2, with D perhaps matching TRBD1 (6 bases). V was clipped by 4 bases and J by 8 bases, with 23 bases between them. Germline V gives CDR1 MGHRA, CDR2 YSYEKL. The CDR3 runs to 16 residues. CDR3 protein: CASSLGGGGTIKGYTF. In DNA, the CDR3 is TGCGCCAGCAGCCTAGGGGGAGGGGGGACAATCAAAGGCTACACCTTC.

This clonotype has just a few counts. CDR3 in amino acids: CSARDVRGSYNEQFF. The DNA of the CDR3 is TGCAGTGCTAGAGATGTCAGGGGATCGTACAATGAGCAGTTCTTC. The chain carries TRBV20-1 and TRBJ2-1, with D possibly TRBD1 on 6 matching bases. V was clipped by 0 bases and J by 4 bases, with 13 bases between them. The germline V gene has CDR1 DFQATT and CDR2 SNEGSKA (reference sequence). The CDR3 runs to 15 residues.

This clonotype appeared a few times. This chain joins TRBV28 and TRBJ2-2; D is ambiguous. The germline CDR1 and CDR2 sequences are MDHEN and SYDVKM. CDR3 size: 14 residues. The V gene lost 1 base and the J gene lost 6 bases, with 9 bases spanning the gap. The CDR3 coding sequence is TGTGCCAGCAGTTTATCTCTTGGAGCCGGGGAGCTGTTTTTT. This codes for CASSLSLGAGELFF.

The gene calls are TRBV12-3 or TRBV12-4 and TRBJ2-3, with D possibly being TRBD2 (6 bases). CDR3 size: 16 residues. The V and J ends lost 3 bases and 1 base respectively, with 14 bases between them. The DNA for the CDR3 is TGTGCCAGCAGTTTGCTCGGTGCGGGGCGCACAGATACGCAGTATTTT. It translates to CASSLLGAGRTDTQYF.

The V and J genes are TRBV28 and TRBJ2-7; D not certain. V was cut by 7 bases and J by 5 bases, with 18 bases left in between. The CDR3 covers 14 residues. Germline V gives CDR1 MDHEN, CDR2 SYDVKM. In DNA form, the CDR3 reads TGTGCCAGCACCCCCGAGTGGCGACGACACGAGCAGTACTTC. Translation gives CASTPEWRRHEQYF.

CDR3 residues: CSAREPLAGYYEQYF. Written as DNA, the CDR3 is TGCAGTGCTAGAGAACCCCTAGCGGGGTACTACGAGCAGTACTTC. V is TRBV20-1 and J is TRBJ2-7, with 9 bases matching TRBD2. The junction had 6 bases not matched to a gene; V was cut back by 0 bases and J by 3 bases. CDR3 length equals 15 residues. The germline V gene has CDR1 DFQATT and CDR2 SNEGSKA (reference sequence).

Many counts were recorded for this clonotype. This chain joins TRBV5-1 and TRBJ2-3; TRBD2 is a possible D gene (6 bases). The germline V gene encodes CDR1 SGHRS and CDR2 YFSETQ. This CDR3 has 16 amino acids. Trimming removed 0 bases from V and 4 bases from J, with 15 bases in between. The DNA for the CDR3 is TGCGCCAGCAGCTTGGTCGTCGGAGGGACGGCAGATACGCAGTATTTT. It translates to CASSLVVGGTADTQYF.

This clonotype was found many times. The chain is built from TRBV20-1 and TRBJ2-1, with no clear D. Germline V gene data show CDR1 as DFQATT and CDR2 as SNEGSKA (reference sequence). The CDR3 extends over 12 amino acids. Trimming pared 1 base from V and 10 bases from J, leaving 11 bases between. CDR3 residues: CSARGPAGEQFF. The CDR3 nucleotides read TGCAGTGCTAGAGGGCCCGCTGGCGAGCAGTTCTTC.

This clonotype was detected many times. V gene TRBV7-9 combines with J gene TRBJ2-1; TRBD1 aligns across 7 bases. Looked up from germline, CDR1 is SEHNR and CDR2 is FQNEAQ (reference sequence). CDR3 length: 13 amino acids. Unmatched junction bases numbered 4, after V lost 2 bases and J lost 9 bases. This CDR3 reads CASSLRGPIEQFF. The CDR3 nucleotides are TGTGCCAGCAGCTTAAGGGGGCCGATTGAGCAGTTCTTC.

This clonotype has only a few counts. DNA for the CDR3: TGTGCCAGCAGTTTCGGACTAGCGGGATCTAGCACAGATACGCAGTATTTT. Amino acid sequence: CASSFGLAGSSTDTQYF. The chain is built from TRBV12-3 or TRBV12-4 and TRBJ2-3, with 12 nucleotides matching TRBD2. The CDR3 is 17 amino acids. V shed 3 bases, J shed 0 bases, and the junction held 4 bases outside the gene matches.